In this sample, the clone carrying this T cell receptor (beta chain) turned up a few times. The sample belongs to a study of cytomegalovirus exposure and HLA in healthy donors. About the study: Within an early data release were about 90 million unique TCRs drawn from HLA-typed donors.

PCR amplification relied on 60 Vbeta primers (plus 13 Jbeta primers). Clones were read by immunoSEQ multiplex PCR, and TCRdb kept only the in-frame ones, dropping some. Of around 86,000 clones in the sample, 75% to 85% were seen once. The CDR3 has 14 residues. V was clipped by 0 bases and J by 3 bases, with 9 bases between them. CDR1 is SGHRS, CDR2 YFSETQ, per germline. The sequenced sample was PBMCs. The chain carries TRBV5-1 and TRBJ1-1; D remains unclear. This TCR derives from a man in his forties or fifties in good health and CMV-seropositive. The CDR3 reads CASSLAGSDTEAFF. The CDR3, as DNA: TGCGCCAGCAGCTTGGCCGGGAGCGACACTGAAGCTTTCTTT.